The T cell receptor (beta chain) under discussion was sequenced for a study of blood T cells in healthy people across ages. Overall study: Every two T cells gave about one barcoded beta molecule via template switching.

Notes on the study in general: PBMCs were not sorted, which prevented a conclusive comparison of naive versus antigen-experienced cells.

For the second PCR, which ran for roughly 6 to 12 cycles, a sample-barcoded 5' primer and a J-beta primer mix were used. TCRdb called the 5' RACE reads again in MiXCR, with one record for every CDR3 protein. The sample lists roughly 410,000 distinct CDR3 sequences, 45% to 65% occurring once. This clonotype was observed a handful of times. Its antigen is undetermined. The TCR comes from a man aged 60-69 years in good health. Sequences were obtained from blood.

DNA for the CDR3: TGCGCCAGCAGCTTGGAAGGACTAGCGGCCCGAGAGCAGTACTTC. Its translation is CASSLEGLAAREQYF. This chain joins TRBV5-1 and TRBJ2-7; the match to TRBD2 covers 10 bases. CDR1 is SGHRS, CDR2 YFSETQ, per germline. This CDR3 has 15 amino acids. V dropped 0 bases and J dropped 7; count of bases not matched to a gene: 7.